Detailed here is one TCR beta chain. These data belong to a study of blood T cell repertoires in COVID-19. Germline CDR1 and CDR2: SGHNT and YYREEE (reference sequence). The CDR3 is 16 amino acids. Trimming cost V 7 bases and J 2 bases; bases outside gene matches: 7. In the source study's methods: Amplification with reference gene primers provided the estimates of nucleated cell counts. TCRdb's copy holds only in-frame clones and misses some; the assay was immunoSEQ multiplex PCR. V and J calls and clone size are given by that table; D and trimming were obtained from the DNA. Of 45,000 to 70,000 clones in the sample, 70% to 90% are singletons; the top ten hold around an eighth.

The specimen sequenced was peripheral blood. The source is a woman aged 55-69 years with active COVID-19. The rearrangement uses TRBV5-4 and TRBJ2-5; TRBD2 agrees at 14 bases. CDR3 region: CASAGTSGGAQETQYF. CDR3 in DNA: TGTGCCAGCGCCGGGACTAGCGGGGGAGCACAAGAGACCCAGTACTTC.